This record looks at one T cell receptor (beta chain) sequence and its context. With 3 bases removed from V and 5 bases from J, the gap between germline ends came to 7 bases. Germline CDR1 reads LNHDA; CDR2 reads SQIVND (reference sequence). The CDR3 covers 12 residues. Recruited during active infection, patients (from Seattle) were subsequently followed longitudinally. The data stem from a study of blood T cell repertoires in COVID-19. The authors' processing: For nucleated cells, counts were estimated from reference gene primer amplification. The repertoire was sequenced with immunoSEQ multiplex PCR; TCRdb's copy has only in-frame clones and lacks some. The DNA gave D and trimming, while V, J and clone size come from that table. Found here are approximately 300,000 clones, 90% of them singletons; the top ten hold roughly 1%.

Material for sequencing was peripheral blood. The TCR comes from a woman aged 40 to 50 with COVID-19, enrolled during active disease. The chain carries TRBV19 and TRBJ1-1; the D is unclear. This chain's CDR3 is CASSIGRTEAFF. The CDR3 DNA sequence: TGTGCCAGTAGTATTGGGAGGACTGAAGCTTTCTTT.